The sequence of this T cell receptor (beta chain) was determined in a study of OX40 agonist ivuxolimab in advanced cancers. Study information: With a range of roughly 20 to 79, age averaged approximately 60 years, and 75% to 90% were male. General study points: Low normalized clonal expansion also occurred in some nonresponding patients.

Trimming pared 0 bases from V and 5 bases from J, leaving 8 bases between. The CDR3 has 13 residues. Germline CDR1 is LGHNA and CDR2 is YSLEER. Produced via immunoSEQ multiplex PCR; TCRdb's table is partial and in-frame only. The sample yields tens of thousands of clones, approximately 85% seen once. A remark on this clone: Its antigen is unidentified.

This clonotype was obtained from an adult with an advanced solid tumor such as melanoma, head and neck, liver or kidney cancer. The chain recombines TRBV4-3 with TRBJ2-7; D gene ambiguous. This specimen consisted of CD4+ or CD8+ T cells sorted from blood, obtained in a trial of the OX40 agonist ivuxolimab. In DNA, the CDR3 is TGCGCCAGCAGCCAAGATGAAGGTAACGAGCAGTACTTC. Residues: CASSQDEGNEQYF.